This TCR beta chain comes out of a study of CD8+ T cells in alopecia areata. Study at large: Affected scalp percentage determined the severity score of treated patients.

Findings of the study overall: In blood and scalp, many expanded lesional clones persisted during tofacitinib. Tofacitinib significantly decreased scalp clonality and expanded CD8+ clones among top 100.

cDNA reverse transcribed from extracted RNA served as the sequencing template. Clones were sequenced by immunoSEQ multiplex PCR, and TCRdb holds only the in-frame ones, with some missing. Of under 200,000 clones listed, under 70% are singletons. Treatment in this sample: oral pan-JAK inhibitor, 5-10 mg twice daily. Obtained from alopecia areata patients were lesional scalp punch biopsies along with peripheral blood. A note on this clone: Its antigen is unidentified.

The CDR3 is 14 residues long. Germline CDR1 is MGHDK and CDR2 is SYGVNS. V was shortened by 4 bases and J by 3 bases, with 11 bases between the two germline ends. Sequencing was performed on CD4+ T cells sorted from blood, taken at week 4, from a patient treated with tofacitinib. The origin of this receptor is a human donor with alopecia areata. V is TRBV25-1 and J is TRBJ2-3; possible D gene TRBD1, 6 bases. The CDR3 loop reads CASSARDTTDTQYF. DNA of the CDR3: TGTGCCAGCAGTGCCCGGGACACTACAGATACGCAGTATTTT.